This entry lists 28 T cell receptor beta chains sequenced from one sample in a study of T cells after yellow fever vaccination. TCRdb redid the calling of the 5' RACE reads with MiXCR, one entry per CDR3 protein. The sample gives fewer than 500,000 distinct CDR3 sequences, 15% to 20% of which show up once; roughly a sixth is in the top ten. The sample consisted of PBMCs, taken before the yellow fever booster vaccination. The source of these receptors is a man in his late teens or twenties who received the YFV17D yellow fever vaccine.

This chain uses TRBV30 with TRBJ2-4; D is tentatively TRBD1 or TRBD2 (5 bases each). This CDR3 spans 13 amino acids. Germline V CDR1 and CDR2: GTSNPN, SVGIG (reference sequence). The V end was cut by 1 base, the J end by 7 bases, with 11 bases between. The CDR3 region has the DNA TGTGCCTGGAGTGGATGGGACCCTAACATTCAGTACTTC. Translated: CAWSGWDPNIQYF.

This clonotype was counted between two and nine times. The chain is built from TRBV5-1 and TRBJ1-4; a possible D gene is TRBD1 (5 bases). The CDR3 is made up of 15 amino acids. Trimming left V 2 bases short and J 7 bases short, with 15 bases between. Germline V gives CDR1 SGHRS, CDR2 YFSETQ. CDR3 nucleotides: TGCGCCAGCAGCTTCGCGTCAACAGGAGGTGAAAAACTGTTTTTT. This translates into CASSFASTGGEKLFF.

This clonotype was detected only a few times. The V gene is TRBV5-1, the J gene TRBJ1-1; the D is unclear. Germline lookup yields CDR1 SGHRS and CDR2 YFSETQ. Trimming shortened V by 5 bases and J by 2 bases, and 13 bases separated the two germline ends. The CDR3 totals 14 residues. In nucleotides, the CDR3 is TGCGCCAGCAGGGAGCGGGAGTACAACACTGAAGCTTTCTTT. This sequence encodes CASREREYNTEAFF.

This chain uses TRBV5-1 with TRBJ2-1; 7 bases align to TRBD1. J was trimmed by 6 bases and V by 0 bases; bases with no gene match: 3. The germline V gene encodes CDR1 SGHRS and CDR2 YFSETQ. The CDR3 length is 14 residues. The DNA of the CDR3 is TGCGCCAGCAGCTTGGGTTCAGGGGGCAATGAGCAGTTCTTC. Protein sequence: CASSLGSGGNEQFF.

V gene TRBV3-2 combines with J gene TRBJ1-2; the DNA was not compared with TRBD1, the D call given in the table. TRBV3-2 is assigned pseudogene status. The CDR3 contains 16 residues. This chain's CDR3 is CASSQVPGQGPRGYTF. DNA of the CDR3: TGTGCCAGCAGCCAAGTCCCGGGACAGGGCCCACGTGGCTACACCTTC.

The genes are TRBV21-1 and TRBJ1-4; the DNA was not compared with TRBD1, the D call given in the table. TRBV21-1 is a listed pseudogene. The CDR3 length is 16 residues. The CDR3 bases are TGTGCCAGCGGACAGGGAGGAGCAGGGAAAAGTGAAAAACTGTTTTTT. Its protein product is CASGQGGAGKSEKLFF.

In its sample, this clonotype was seen many times. This rearrangement joins TRBV12-3 or TRBV12-4 to TRBJ1-2, with D uncertain. V lost 3 bases to trimming and J lost 4 bases, with 9 bases between them. This CDR3 is 13 amino acids long. The CDR3 spells CASSLGGTYGYTF. CDR3 sequence (DNA): TGTGCCAGCAGTTTGGGCGGTACCTATGGCTACACCTTC.

This clonotype was found a few times. The V gene is TRBV29-1, the J gene TRBJ2-1; 8 positions agree with TRBD2. Germline V gene data show CDR1 as SQVTM and CDR2 as ANQGSEA. Germline trimming cut 0 bases from V and 5 bases from J; bases unmatched to any gene: 0. CDR3 size: 13 residues. This CDR3 reads CSVEELADNEQFF. The CDR3, as DNA: TGCAGCGTTGAAGAACTAGCGGACAATGAGCAGTTCTTC.

The chain is built from TRBV28 and TRBJ2-7, with D possibly matching TRBD1 (5 bases). V lost 5 bases and J 5 bases, leaving 13 bases between the germline ends. Germline CDR1 reads MDHEN; CDR2 reads SYDVKM. The CDR3 length is 13 residues. The CDR3 bases are TGTGCCAGCAGTCCCGCGGACAAGAACGAGCAGTACGTC. Its protein product is CASSPADKNEQYV.

The J gene is TRBJ2-3, the V gene TRBV4-1; D unresolved. Germline-derived CDR1 and CDR2 are MGHRA and YSYEKL. The germline V and J ends were trimmed by 4 bases and 6 bases, with 11 bases remaining between them. The length of the CDR3 is 13 residues. The CDR3 DNA follows: TGCGCCAGCAGCCGACATGGAGTTGATACGCAGTATTTT. It specifies CASSRHGVDTQYF.

The table lists this clonotype with a few counts. The chain couples TRBV5-1 to TRBJ2-3; 11 bases map to TRBD2. V trimming: 4 bases; J trimming: 3 bases; junction bases outside the gene matches: 7. The germline CDR1 and CDR2 sequences are SGHRS and YFSETQ. The CDR3 is 16 residues long. The DNA for the CDR3 is TGCGCCAGCAGCGTCCCTAGCGGGGGGCGAACAGATACGCAGTATTTT. It translates to CASSVPSGGRTDTQYF.

The rearrangement joins TRBV27 to TRBJ1-6, with unresolved D. CDR3 length: 12 amino acids. Germline V gives CDR1 MNHEY, CDR2 SMNVEV (reference sequence). The V gene lost 4 bases and the J gene lost 6 bases, with 4 bases spanning the gap. The CDR3 bases are TGTGCCAGCAGTTCTTTTAATTCACCCCTCCACTTT. The encoded protein is CASSSFNSPLHF.

This chain uses TRBV10-2 with TRBJ2-3; TRBD2 might be the D (6 bases). V lost 6 bases, J lost 0 bases, and 10 bases lay in between. The CDR3 length is 14 residues. The germline CDR1 and CDR2 sequences are WSHSY and SAAADI. The CDR3 sequence: CASSTSTSTDTQYF. In nucleotides, the CDR3 is TGCGCCAGCAGCACTAGCACCAGCACAGATACGCAGTATTTT.

The CDR3 region has the DNA TGTGCCAGCAGCAGCGGGACTAGCGGCGTGTACAATGAGCAGTTCTTC. This gives the protein CASSSGTSGVYNEQFF. This chain uses TRBV9 with TRBJ2-1, with 11 bases fitting TRBD2. This CDR3 contains 16 residues. Germline V CDR1 and CDR2: SGDLS, YYNGEE. With 4 bases clipped from V and 4 bases from J, the junction kept 7 bases outside the gene matches.

The gene calls are TRBV3-1 and TRBJ1-2; no firm D call. The CDR3 consists of 16 residues. Per the germline V gene, CDR1 is LGHDT and CDR2 is YNNKEL (reference sequence). Trimming removed 6 bases from V and 8 bases from J, with 25 bases in between. The CDR3 coding sequence is TGTGCCAGCAGATGGACGGATGCGTTAATACCGGGGGGCTACACCTTC. Its protein product is CASRWTDALIPGGYTF.

This sequence joins TRBV4-3 and TRBJ1-3; 7 bases map to TRBD1. The CDR3 totals 18 residues. The V gene end was trimmed by 2 bases and the J gene end by 2 bases; junction bases not matched to a gene: 12. The germline V gene has CDR1 LGHNA and CDR2 YSLEER. The CDR3 nucleotides are TGCGCCAGCAGCCAAAATTACCTCACCAGGGGGACTGGAAACACCATATATTTT. Protein: CASSQNYLTRGTGNTIYF.

The J gene is TRBJ2-7, the V gene TRBV13; 7 bases align to TRBD2. With 2 bases clipped from V and 1 base from J, the junction kept 5 bases outside the gene matches. Germline CDR1 reads PRHDT; CDR2 reads FYEKMQ (reference sequence). This CDR3 spans 15 amino acids. This CDR3 is CASSLQRGPSYEQYF. The DNA of the CDR3 is TGTGCCAGCAGCTTACAGCGGGGCCCATCCTACGAGCAGTACTTC.

The chain combines TRBV7-3 with TRBJ1-1; D gene unclear. The V end lost 3 bases, the J end lost 6 bases, and 14 bases lay between the germline ends. CDR3 length: 14 residues. The germline V gene encodes CDR1 SGHTA and CDR2 FQGTGA. The CDR3 region is CASSFSGPDAEAFF. DNA for the CDR3: TGTGCCAGCAGCTTCTCAGGCCCCGACGCTGAAGCTTTCTTT.

For this clonotype: Compared with germline, one end of the junction differs, possibly owing to a read error. The V and J genes are TRBV10-3 and TRBJ1-3; D gene ambiguous. The CDR3 length is 16 residues. Per germline, CDR1 ENHRY and CDR2 SYGVKD. The CDR3 DNA reads TGTGACATCAGTGAGTCGCGTAGCCACTCTGGAAACACCATATATTTT. Translated, it gives CDISESRSHSGNTIYF.

This clonotype has a handful of counts. The gene calls are TRBV7-2 and TRBJ2-1; 7 bases match TRBD1. V lost 2 bases, J lost 0 bases, and 10 bases stayed unmatched. Germline loops: CDR1 SGHTA, CDR2 FQGNSA. The CDR3 totals 18 residues. The CDR3 nucleotides read TGTGCCAGCAGCTTAAGGGGGCCCCAGATCACCTCCTACAATGAGCAGTTCTTC. It specifies CASSLRGPQITSYNEQFF.

This clonotype was found a few times. The chain employs TRBV5-1 and TRBJ2-5; 8 bases fit TRBD2. CDR1 is SGHRS, CDR2 YFSETQ, per germline. This CDR3 is 14 amino acids long. V trimming: 4 bases; J trimming: 5 bases; junction bases outside the gene matches: 7. The CDR3 DNA follows: TGCGCCAGCAGCGTCGGGACTAGGGGTGAGACCCAGTACTTC. Protein product: CASSVGTRGETQYF.

The chain recombines TRBV7-2 with TRBJ2-1; either TRBD1 or TRBD2 may fit D (6 bases each). V was trimmed by 5 bases and J by 8 bases, leaving 13 bases between them. The CDR3 length is 13 residues. The germline V gene encodes CDR1 SGHTA and CDR2 FQGNSA. CDR3 bases: TGTGCCAGCAGCCGGTCGGGGGCATATGAGCAGTTCTTC. It is translated as CASSRSGAYEQFF.

The V gene is TRBV19, the J gene TRBJ2-1; TRBD1 aligns across 7 bases. Germline V lookup: CDR1 LNHDA, CDR2 SQIVND (reference sequence). The junction had 3 bases not matched to a gene; V was cut back by 4 bases and J by 3 bases. This CDR3 comprises 14 residues. This CDR3 is CASSTGTVYNEQFF. The CDR3 DNA reads as TGTGCCAGTAGTACCGGGACAGTCTACAATGAGCAGTTCTTC.

The CDR3: CASSQETSGGPAQYF. The CDR3 DNA reads as TGTGCCAGCAGCCAAGAGACTAGCGGGGGGCCTGCGCAGTATTTT. This chain uses TRBV4-2 with TRBJ2-3; TRBD2 matches at 13 bases. Germline lookup yields CDR1 LGHNA and CDR2 YNFKEQ. The CDR3 length is 15 residues. With 0 bases clipped from V and 10 bases from J, the junction kept 4 bases outside the gene matches.

This clonotype was seen more than once but under ten times. This sequence joins TRBV27 and TRBJ1-4, with unresolved D. Trimming pared 4 bases from V and 0 bases from J, leaving 3 bases between. CDR3 length: 13 residues. The germline V gene encodes CDR1 MNHEY and CDR2 SMNVEV (reference sequence). CDR3 amino acids: CASSSATNEKLFF. CDR3 DNA: TGTGCCAGCAGTTCTGCAACTAATGAAAAACTGTTTTTT.

This clonotype has just one count. The rearrangement joins TRBV7-2 to TRBJ1-5; 12 bases line up with TRBD1. The CDR3 length is 16 residues. The V segment lost 5 bases and the J segment 4 bases; nucleotides outside the gene matches: 6. The germline V gene encodes CDR1 SGHTA and CDR2 FQGNSA. This chain's CDR3 is CASSPRDRGLNQPQHF. Written as DNA, the CDR3 is TGTGCCAGCAGCCCCAGGGACAGGGGGCTGAATCAGCCCCAGCATTTT.

This clonotype was found a few times. V is TRBV20-1 and J is TRBJ1-5; D is unclear. Germline V gene lookup returns CDR1 DFQATT and CDR2 SNEGSKA (reference sequence). Deletions cut 7 bases from V and 0 bases from J, with 7 bases between. There are 12 residues in the CDR3. As DNA, the CDR3 is TGCAGTGTGGGCACTAGCAATCAGCCCCAGCATTTT. It specifies CSVGTSNQPQHF.

The chain carries TRBV12-3 or TRBV12-4 and TRBJ2-1, with TRBD2 as a possible D gene (5 bases). The CDR3 extends over 17 amino acids. V was shortened by 6 bases and J by 2 bases, with 20 bases between the two germline ends. CDR3 in DNA: TGTGCCAGCAGACTAGACCGGTCGTCCGGGACCTACAATGAGCAGTTCTTC. This sequence encodes CASRLDRSSGTYNEQFF.